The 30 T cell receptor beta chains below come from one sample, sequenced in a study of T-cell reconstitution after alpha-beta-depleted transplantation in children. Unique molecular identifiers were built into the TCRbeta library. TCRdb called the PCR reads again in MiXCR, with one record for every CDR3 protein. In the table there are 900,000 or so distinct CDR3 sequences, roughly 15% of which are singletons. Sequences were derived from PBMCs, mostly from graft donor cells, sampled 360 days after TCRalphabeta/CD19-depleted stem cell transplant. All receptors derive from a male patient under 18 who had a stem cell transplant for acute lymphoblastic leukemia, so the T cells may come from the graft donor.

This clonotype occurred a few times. CDR3 nucleotides: TGTGCCAGCGACTCTGGGGCCAACGTCCTGACTTTC. Its translation: CASDSGANVLTF. The rearrangement links TRBV7-9 to TRBJ2-6, with D uncertain. The CDR3 runs 12 residues. Per the germline V gene, CDR1 is SEHNR and CDR2 is FQNEAQ (reference sequence). Trimming removed 8 bases from V and 0 bases from J, with 2 bases in between. Full variable domain (outside the CDR3, taken from reference TRBV7-9 and TRBJ2-6): DTGVSQNPRHKITKRGQNVTFRCDPISEHNRLYWYRQTLGQGPEFLTYFQNEAQLEKSRLLSDRFSAERPKGSFSTLEIQRTEQGDSAMYLCASDSGANVLTFGAGSRLTVL.

This CDR3 is CASRISTSGIYNEQFF. The CDR3 DNA reads TGTGCCAGCAGGATTAGCACTAGCGGCATTTACAATGAGCAGTTCTTC. The genes are TRBV2 and TRBJ2-1; TRBD2 matches at 8 bases. The CDR3 sequence is 16 residues long. V was pared by 6 bases and J by 4 bases, with 11 bases of the junction left unmatched. The V gene's germline CDR1 is SNHLY and CDR2 FYNNEI.

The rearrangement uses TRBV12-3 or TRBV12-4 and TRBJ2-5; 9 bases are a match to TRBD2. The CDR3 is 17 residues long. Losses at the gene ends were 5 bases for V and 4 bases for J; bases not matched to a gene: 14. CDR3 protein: CASSAPVAGAGRETQYF. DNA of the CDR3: TGTGCCAGCAGTGCCCCCGTAGCGGGAGCGGGGAGAGAGACCCAGTACTTC.

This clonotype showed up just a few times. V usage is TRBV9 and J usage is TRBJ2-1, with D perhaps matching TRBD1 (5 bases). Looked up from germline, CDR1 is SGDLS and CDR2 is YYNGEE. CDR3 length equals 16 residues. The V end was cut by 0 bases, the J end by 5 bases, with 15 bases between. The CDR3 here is CASSVVGQGINNEQFF. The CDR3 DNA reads TGTGCCAGCAGCGTAGTGGGGCAGGGAATCAACAATGAGCAGTTCTTC.

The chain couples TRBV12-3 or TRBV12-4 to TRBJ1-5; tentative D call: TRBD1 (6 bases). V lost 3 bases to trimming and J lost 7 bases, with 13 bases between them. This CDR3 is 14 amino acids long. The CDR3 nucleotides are TGTGCCAGCAGTTTTTACAGGGACCACCAGCCCCAGCATTTT. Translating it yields CASSFYRDHQPQHF.

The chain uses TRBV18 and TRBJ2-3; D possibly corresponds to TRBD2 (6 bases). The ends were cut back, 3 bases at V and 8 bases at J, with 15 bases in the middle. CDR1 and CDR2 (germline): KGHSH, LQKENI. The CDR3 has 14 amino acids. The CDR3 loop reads CASSPSGETGTQYF. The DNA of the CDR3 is TGTGCCAGCTCACCTAGCGGTGAAACGGGTACGCAGTATTTT.

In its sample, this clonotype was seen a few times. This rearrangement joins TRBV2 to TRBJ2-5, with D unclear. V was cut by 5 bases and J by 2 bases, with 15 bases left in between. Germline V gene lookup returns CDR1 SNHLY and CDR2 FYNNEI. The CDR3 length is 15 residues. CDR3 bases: TGTGCCAGCAGTTGGGTTCTACACCCTCAAGAGACCCAGTACTTC. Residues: CASSWVLHPQETQYF. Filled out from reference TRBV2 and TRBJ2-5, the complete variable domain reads EPEVTQTPSHQVTQMGQEVILRCVPISNHLYFYWYRQILGQKVEFLVSFYNNEISEKSEIFDDQFSVERPDGSNFTLKIRSTKLEDSAMYFCASSWVLHPQETQYFGPGTRLLVL.

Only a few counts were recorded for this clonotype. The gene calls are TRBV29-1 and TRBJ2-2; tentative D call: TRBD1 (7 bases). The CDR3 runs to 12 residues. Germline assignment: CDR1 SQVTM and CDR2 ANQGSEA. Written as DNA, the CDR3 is TGCGGAGGGGGCTTCCGCACCGGGGAGCTGTTTTTT. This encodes CGGGFRTGELFF.

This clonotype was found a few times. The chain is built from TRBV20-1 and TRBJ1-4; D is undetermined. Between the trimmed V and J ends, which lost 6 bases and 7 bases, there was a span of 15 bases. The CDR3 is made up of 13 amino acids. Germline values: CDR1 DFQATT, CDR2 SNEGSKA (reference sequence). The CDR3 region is CSAPTEGVEKLFF. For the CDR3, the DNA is TGCAGTGCCCCGACTGAGGGAGTTGAAAAACTGTTTTTT.

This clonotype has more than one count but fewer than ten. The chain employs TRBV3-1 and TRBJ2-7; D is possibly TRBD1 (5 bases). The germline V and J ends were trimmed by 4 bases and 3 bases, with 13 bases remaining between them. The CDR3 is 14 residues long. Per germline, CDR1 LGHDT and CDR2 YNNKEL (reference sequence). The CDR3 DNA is TGTGCCAGCAGCCGGGGCACGACCTTCTACGAGCAGTACTTC. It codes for CASSRGTTFYEQYF.

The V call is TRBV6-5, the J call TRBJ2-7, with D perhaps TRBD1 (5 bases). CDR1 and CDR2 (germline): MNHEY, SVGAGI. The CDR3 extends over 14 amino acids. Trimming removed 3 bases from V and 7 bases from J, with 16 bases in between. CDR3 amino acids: CASSYGAHMGEQYF. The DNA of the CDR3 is TGTGCCAGCAGTTATGGGGCCCATATGGGGGAGCAGTACTTC.

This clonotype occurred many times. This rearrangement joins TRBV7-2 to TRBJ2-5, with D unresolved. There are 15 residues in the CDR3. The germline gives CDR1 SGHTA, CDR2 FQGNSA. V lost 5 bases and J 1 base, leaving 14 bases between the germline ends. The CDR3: CASSPDRGLQETQYF. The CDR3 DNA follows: TGTGCCAGCAGCCCCGACCGAGGCCTCCAAGAGACCCAGTACTTC.

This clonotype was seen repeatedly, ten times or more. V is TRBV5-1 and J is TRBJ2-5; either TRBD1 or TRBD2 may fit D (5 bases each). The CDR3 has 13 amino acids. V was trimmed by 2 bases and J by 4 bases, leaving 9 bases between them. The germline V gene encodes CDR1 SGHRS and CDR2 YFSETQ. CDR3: CASSFGTAETQYF. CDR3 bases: TGCGCCAGCAGCTTTGGGACGGCAGAGACCCAGTACTTC.

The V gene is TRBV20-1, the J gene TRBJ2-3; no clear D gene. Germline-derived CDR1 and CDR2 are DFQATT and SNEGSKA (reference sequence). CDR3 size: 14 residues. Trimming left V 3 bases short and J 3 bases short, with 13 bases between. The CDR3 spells CSASRTGPTDTQYF. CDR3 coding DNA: TGCAGTGCTAGTAGAACCGGGCCTACAGATACGCAGTATTTT.

CDR3 nucleotides: TGCAGCGTCATATACATAGAGAGGGGATTCGAGACCCAGTACTTC. Encoded protein: CSVIYIERGFETQYF. The chain employs TRBV29-1 and TRBJ2-5, with D possibly called TRBD1 or TRBD2 (5 bases each). In germline, CDR1 is SQVTM, CDR2 ANQGSEA. V was clipped by 6 bases and J by 5 bases, with 22 bases between them. This CDR3 has 15 residues.

DNA of the CDR3: TGTGCCAGCAGCCAGACCTTTACAGGGAGCTATGGCTACACCTTC. Translated, it gives CASSQTFTGSYGYTF. The rearrangement uses TRBV5-4 and TRBJ1-2; tentatively, D is TRBD1 (6 bases). From germline, CDR1 is SGHNT and CDR2 YYREEE (reference sequence). The V gene lost 4 bases and the J gene lost 4 bases, with 17 bases spanning the gap. The CDR3 sequence is 15 residues long.

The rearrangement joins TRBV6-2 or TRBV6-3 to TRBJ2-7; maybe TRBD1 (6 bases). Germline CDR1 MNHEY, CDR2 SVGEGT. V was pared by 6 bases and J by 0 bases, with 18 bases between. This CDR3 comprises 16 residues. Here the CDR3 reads CASRRRRQVSSYEQYF. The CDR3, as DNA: TGTGCCAGCAGGCGCCGCCGACAGGTTAGCTCCTACGAGCAGTACTTC.

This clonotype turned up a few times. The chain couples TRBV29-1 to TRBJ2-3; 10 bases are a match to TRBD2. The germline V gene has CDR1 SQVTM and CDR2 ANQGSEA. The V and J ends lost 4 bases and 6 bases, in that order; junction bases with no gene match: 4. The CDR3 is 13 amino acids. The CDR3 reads CSVALAGVDTQYF. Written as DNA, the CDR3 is TGCAGCGTTGCGCTAGCGGGAGTTGATACGCAGTATTTT.

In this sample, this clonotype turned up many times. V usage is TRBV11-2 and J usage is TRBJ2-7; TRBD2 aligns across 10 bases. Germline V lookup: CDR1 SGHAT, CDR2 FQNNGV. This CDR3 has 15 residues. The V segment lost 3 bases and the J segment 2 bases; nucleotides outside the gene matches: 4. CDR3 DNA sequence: TGTGCCAGCAGCTTGGCTAGCGGGGGCCCCTACGAGCAGTACTTC. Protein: CASSLASGGPYEQYF.

As DNA, the CDR3 is TGTGCCAGCAGTGAAGGGTCCTACGGGGAGCTGTTTTTT. Amino acids: CASSEGSYGELFF. The rearrangement uses TRBV6-1 and TRBJ2-2; D not certain. The V gene's germline CDR1 is MNHNS and CDR2 SASEGT. The CDR3 extends over 13 amino acids. The V and J ends lost 1 base and 7 bases respectively, with 7 bases between them.

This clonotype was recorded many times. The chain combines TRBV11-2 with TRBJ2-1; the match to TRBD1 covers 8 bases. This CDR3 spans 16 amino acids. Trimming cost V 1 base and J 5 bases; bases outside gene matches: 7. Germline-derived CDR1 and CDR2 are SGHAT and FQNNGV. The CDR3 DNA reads TGTGCCAGCAGCTTAGTCCCCAGGGGGCCTAACAATGAGCAGTTCTTC. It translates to CASSLVPRGPNNEQFF.

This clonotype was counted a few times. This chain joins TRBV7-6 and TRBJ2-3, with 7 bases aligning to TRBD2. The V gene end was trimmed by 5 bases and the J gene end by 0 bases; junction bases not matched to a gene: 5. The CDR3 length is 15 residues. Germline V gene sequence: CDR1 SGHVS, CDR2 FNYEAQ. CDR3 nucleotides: TGTGCCAGCAGCCCCCAGCGGGGTAGCACAGATACGCAGTATTTT. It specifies CASSPQRGSTDTQYF.

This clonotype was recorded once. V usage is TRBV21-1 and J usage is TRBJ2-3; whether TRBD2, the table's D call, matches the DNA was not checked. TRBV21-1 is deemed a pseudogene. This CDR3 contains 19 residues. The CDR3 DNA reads TGTGCCAGCAGCACGATAGGATCTAGCGGTCTATGGGGCACAGATACGCAGTATTTT. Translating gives CASSTIGSSGLWGTDTQYF.

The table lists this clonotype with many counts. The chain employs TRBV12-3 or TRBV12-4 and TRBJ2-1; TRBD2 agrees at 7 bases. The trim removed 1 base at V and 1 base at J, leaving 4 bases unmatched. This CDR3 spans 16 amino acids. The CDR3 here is CASSLGTRESYNEQFF. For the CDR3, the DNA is TGTGCCAGCAGTTTAGGGACGCGGGAGTCCTACAATGAGCAGTTCTTC.

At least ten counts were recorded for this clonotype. The CDR3 coding sequence is TGCAGCGTTGAGCGTGCTGATGGTGGCACCGGGGAGCTGTTTTTT. Its protein product is CSVERADGGTGELFF. The chain has TRBV29-1 and TRBJ2-2; no clear D gene. Germline V gene lookup returns CDR1 SQVTM and CDR2 ANQGSEA. V gave up 3 bases and J gave up 4 bases, with 15 bases separating them. This CDR3 is 15 amino acids long.

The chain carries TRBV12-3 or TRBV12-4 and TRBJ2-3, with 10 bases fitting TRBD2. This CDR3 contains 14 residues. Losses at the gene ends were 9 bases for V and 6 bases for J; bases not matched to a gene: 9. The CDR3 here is CASMTSGYSDTQYF. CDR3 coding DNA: TGTGCCAGTATGACTAGCGGGTATTCTGATACGCAGTATTTT.

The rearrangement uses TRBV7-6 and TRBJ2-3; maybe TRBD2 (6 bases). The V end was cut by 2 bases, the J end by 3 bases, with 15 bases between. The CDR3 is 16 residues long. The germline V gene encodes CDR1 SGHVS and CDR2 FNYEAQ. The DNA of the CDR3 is TGTGCCAGCAGCTTACCCCGGGGTAGCGGAACAGATACGCAGTATTTT. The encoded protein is CASSLPRGSGTDTQYF.

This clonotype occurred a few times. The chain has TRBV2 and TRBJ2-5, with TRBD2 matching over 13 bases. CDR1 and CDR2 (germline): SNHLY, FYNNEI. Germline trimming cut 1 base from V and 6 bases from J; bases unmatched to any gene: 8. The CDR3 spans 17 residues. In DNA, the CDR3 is TGTGCCAGCAGTGAAGAGCTAACTAGCGGGAGGGGCCAGACCCAGTACTTC. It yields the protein CASSEELTSGRGQTQYF.

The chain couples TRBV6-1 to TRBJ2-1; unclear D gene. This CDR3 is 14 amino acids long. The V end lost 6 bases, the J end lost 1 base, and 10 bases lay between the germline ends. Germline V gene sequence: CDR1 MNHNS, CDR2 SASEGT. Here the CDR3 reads CASRQIGSYNEQFF. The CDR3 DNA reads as TGTGCCAGCAGGCAAATCGGGTCCTACAATGAGCAGTTCTTC.

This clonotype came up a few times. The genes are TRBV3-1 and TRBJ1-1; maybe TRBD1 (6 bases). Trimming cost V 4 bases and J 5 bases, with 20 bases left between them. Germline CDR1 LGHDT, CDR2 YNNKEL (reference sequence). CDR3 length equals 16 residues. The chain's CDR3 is CASSRISGGAGTEAFF. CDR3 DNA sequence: TGTGCCAGCAGCCGCATCTCGGGGGGCGCGGGGACTGAAGCTTTCTTT. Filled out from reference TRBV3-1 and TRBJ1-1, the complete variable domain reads DTAVSQTPKYLVTQMGNDKSIKCEQNLGHDTMYWYKQDSKKFLKIMFSYNNKELIINETVPNRFSPKSPDKAHLNLHINSLELGDSAVYFCASSRISGGAGTEAFFGQGTRLTVV.